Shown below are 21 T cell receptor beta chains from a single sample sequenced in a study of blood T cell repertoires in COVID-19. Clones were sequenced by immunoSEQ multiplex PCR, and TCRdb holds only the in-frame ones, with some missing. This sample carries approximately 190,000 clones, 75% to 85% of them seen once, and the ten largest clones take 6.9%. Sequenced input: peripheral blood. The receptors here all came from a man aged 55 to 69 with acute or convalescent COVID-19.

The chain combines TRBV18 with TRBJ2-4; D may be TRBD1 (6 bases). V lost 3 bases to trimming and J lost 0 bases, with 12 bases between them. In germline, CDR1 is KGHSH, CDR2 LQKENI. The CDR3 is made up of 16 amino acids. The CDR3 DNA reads TGTGCCAGCTCACCCATTCAGGGGCGAGCCAAAAACATTCAGTACTTC. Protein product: CASSPIQGRAKNIQYF. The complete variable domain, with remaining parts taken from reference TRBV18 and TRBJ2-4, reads NAGVMQNPRHLVRRRGQEARLRCSPMKGHSHVYWYRQLPEEGLKFMVYLQKENIIDESGMPKERFSAEFPKEGPSILRIQQVVRGDSAAYFCASSPIQGRAKNIQYFGAGTRLSVL.

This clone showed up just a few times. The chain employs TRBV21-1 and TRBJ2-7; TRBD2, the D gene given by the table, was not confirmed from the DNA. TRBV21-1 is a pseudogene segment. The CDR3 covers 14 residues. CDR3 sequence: CASSNYETHDEQYF. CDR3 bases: TGTGCCAGCAGCAACTATGAAACCCACGACGAGCAGTACTTC.

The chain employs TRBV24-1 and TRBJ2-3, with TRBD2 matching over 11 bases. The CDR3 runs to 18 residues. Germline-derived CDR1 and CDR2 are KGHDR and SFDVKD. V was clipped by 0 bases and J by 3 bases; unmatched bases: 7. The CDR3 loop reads CATSDLGIAGGPTDTQYF. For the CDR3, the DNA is TGTGCCACCAGTGATTTGGGAATAGCGGGAGGGCCTACAGATACGCAGTATTTT.

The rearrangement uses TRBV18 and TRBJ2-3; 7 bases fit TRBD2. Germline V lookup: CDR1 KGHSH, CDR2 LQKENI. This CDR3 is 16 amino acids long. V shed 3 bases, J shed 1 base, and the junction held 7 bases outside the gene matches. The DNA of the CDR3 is TGTGCCAGCTCACCTCAGAGGACTAGTGGCACAGATACGCAGTATTTT. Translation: CASSPQRTSGTDTQYF. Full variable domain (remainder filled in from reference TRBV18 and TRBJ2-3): NAGVMQNPRHLVRRRGQEARLRCSPMKGHSHVYWYRQLPEEGLKFMVYLQKENIIDESGMPKERFSAEFPKEGPSILRIQQVVRGDSAAYFCASSPQRTSGTDTQYFGPGTRLTVL.

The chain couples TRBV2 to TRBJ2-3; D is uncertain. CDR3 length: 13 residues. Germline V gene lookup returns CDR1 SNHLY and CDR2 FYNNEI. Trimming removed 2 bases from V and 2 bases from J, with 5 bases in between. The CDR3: CASSEINTDTQYF. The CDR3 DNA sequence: TGTGCCAGCAGTGAAATAAACACAGATACGCAGTATTTT.

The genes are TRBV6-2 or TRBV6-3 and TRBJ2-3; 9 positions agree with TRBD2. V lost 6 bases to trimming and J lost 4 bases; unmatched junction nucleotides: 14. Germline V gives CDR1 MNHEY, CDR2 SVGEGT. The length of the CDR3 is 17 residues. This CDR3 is CASSRPPGGGAADTQYF. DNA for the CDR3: TGTGCCAGCAGCCGTCCCCCCGGCGGGGGGGCCGCAGATACGCAGTATTTT.

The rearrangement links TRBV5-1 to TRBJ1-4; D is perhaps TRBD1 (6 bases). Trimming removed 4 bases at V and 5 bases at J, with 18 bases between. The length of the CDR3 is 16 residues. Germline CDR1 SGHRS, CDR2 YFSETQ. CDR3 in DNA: TGCGCCAGCAGCAGCCAACCCCGGGACACGAATGAAAAACTGTTTTTT. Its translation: CASSSQPRDTNEKLFF.

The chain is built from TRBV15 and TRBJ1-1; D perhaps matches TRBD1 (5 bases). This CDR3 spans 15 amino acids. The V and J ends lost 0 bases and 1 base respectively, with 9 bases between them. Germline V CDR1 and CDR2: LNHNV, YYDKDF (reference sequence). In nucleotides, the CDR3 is TGTGCCACCAGCAGAGATCGTCAGGGGAACACTGAAGCTTTCTTT. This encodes CATSRDRQGNTEAFF.

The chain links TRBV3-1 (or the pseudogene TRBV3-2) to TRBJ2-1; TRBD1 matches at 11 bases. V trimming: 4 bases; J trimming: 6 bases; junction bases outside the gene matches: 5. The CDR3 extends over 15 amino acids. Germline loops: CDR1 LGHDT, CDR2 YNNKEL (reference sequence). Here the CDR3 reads CASSPTGTGGNEQFF. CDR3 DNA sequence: TGTGCCAGCAGCCCAACCGGGACAGGGGGCAATGAGCAGTTCTTC.

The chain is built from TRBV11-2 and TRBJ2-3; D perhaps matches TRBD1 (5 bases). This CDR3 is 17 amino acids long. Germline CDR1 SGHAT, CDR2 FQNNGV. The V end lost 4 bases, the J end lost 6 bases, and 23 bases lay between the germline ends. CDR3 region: CASSSSWGLRLTDTQYF. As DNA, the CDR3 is TGTGCCAGCAGCTCCTCGTGGGGCTTAAGGTTGACGGATACGCAGTATTTT.

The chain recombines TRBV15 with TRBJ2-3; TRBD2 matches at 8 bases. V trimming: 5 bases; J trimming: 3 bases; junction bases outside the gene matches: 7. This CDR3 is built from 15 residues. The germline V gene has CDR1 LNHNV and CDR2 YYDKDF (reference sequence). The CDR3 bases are TGTGCCACCAGCGTAAGCGGGAGAGGGACAGATACGCAGTATTTT. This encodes CATSVSGRGTDTQYF.

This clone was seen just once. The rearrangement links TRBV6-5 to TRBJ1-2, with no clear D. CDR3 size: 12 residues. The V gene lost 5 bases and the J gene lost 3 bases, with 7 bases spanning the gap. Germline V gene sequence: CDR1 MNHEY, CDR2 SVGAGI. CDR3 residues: CASSLAYYGYTF. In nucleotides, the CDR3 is TGTGCCAGCAGTCTAGCCTACTATGGCTACACCTTC.

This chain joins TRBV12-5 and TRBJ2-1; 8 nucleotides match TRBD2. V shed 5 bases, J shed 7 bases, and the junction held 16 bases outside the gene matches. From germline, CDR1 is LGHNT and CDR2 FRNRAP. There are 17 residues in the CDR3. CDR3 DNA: TGTGCTAGTGGTCTAATCCGGGACGGGACTAGTTGGAATGAGCAGTTCTTC. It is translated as CASGLIRDGTSWNEQFF.

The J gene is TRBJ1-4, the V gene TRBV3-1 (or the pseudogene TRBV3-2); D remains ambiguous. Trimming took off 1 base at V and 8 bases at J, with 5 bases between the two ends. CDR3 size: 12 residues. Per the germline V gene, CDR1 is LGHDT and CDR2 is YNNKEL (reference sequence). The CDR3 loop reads CASSQVGEKLFF. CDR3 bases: TGTGCCAGCAGCCAAGTCGGGGAAAAACTGTTTTTT.

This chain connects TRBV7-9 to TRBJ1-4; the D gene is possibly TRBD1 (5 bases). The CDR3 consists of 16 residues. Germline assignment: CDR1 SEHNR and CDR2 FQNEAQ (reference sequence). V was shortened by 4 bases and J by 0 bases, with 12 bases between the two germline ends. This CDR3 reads CASSSIRQSTNEKLFF. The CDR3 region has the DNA TGTGCCAGCAGCTCCATCCGACAGTCAACTAATGAAAAACTGTTTTTT.

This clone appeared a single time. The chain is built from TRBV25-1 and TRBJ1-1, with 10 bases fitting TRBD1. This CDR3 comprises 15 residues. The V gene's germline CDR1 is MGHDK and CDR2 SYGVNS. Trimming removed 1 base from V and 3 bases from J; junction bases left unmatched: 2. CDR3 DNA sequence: TGTGCCAGCAGTGAATCCGGGACAGGGGACACTGAAGCTTTCTTT. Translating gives CASSESGTGDTEAFF.

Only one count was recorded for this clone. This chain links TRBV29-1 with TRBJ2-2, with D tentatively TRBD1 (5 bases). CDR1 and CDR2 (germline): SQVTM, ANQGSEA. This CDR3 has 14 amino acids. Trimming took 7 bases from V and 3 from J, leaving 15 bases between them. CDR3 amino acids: CSGSSGLDTGELFF. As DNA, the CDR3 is TGCAGCGGTTCCTCAGGGCTAGACACCGGGGAGCTGTTTTTT.

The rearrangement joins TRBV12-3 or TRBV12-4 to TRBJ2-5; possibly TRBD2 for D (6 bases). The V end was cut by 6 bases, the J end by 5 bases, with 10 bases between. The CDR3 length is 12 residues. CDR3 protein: CASSWSGETQYF. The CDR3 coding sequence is TGTGCCAGCAGCTGGAGCGGGGAGACCCAGTACTTC.

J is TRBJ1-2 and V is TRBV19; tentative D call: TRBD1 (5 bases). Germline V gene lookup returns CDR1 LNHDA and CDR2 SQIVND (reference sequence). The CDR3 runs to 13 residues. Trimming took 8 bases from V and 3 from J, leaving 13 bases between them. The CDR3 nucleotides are TGTGCCAGTGGCCTCGGGGGTGACTATGGCTACACCTTC. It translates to CASGLGGDYGYTF.

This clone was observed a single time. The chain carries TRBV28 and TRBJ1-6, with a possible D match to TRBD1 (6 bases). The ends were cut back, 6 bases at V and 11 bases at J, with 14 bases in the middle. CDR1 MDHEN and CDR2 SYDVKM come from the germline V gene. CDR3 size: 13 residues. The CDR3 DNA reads TGTGCCAGCAGCCTTGGACAGACGGCACCCCTCCACTTT. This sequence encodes CASSLGQTAPLHF.

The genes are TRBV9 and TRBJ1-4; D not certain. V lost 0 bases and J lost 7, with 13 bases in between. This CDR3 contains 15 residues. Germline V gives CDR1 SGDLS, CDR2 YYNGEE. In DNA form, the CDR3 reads TGTGCCAGCAGCGTAGTTGGGCTTATGGGTGAAAAACTGTTTTTT. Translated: CASSVVGLMGEKLFF.